What follows describes a single TCR beta chain. The antigen remains undetermined. This table comes from immunoSEQ multiplex PCR, and its TCRdb copy is limited to in-frame clones, with some not included. In the table there are some 18,000 clones, around three quarters of which are singletons. Processing was applied to graft tissue in order to liberate intraepithelial and lamina propria lymphocytes. These data come from a study of graft-versus-host responses after intestinal transplantation. Study summary: Recipients received multivisceral, liver-intestinal, or isolated intestinal transplants. Induction using anti-thymocyte globulin, followed by tacrolimus and steroids for roughly 3 years, was given to all recipients.

Study results and limitations: Recipient marrow contained GvH clones, some of which appeared first in ileum or blood. Clonal ratios of graft-versus-host to host-versus-graft in allografts were high for patients exhibiting graft-donor T cell macrochimerism.

The germline V and J ends were trimmed by 0 bases and 4 bases, with 12 bases remaining between them. The CDR3 totals 15 residues. Germline V gene sequence: CDR1 LNHNV, CDR2 YYDKDF (reference sequence). The sequencing here drew on ileum tissue, taken approximately 3 weeks after intestinal transplant. The chain is built from TRBV15 and TRBJ1-1, with D tentatively TRBD1 (6 bases). The TCR comes from a human patient who received an intestinal transplant, so some T cells may come from the graft donor. In DNA form, the CDR3 reads TGTGCCACCAGCAGAGATCTTGACAGGTTCACTGAAGCTTTCTTT. As protein: CATSRDLDRFTEAFF.